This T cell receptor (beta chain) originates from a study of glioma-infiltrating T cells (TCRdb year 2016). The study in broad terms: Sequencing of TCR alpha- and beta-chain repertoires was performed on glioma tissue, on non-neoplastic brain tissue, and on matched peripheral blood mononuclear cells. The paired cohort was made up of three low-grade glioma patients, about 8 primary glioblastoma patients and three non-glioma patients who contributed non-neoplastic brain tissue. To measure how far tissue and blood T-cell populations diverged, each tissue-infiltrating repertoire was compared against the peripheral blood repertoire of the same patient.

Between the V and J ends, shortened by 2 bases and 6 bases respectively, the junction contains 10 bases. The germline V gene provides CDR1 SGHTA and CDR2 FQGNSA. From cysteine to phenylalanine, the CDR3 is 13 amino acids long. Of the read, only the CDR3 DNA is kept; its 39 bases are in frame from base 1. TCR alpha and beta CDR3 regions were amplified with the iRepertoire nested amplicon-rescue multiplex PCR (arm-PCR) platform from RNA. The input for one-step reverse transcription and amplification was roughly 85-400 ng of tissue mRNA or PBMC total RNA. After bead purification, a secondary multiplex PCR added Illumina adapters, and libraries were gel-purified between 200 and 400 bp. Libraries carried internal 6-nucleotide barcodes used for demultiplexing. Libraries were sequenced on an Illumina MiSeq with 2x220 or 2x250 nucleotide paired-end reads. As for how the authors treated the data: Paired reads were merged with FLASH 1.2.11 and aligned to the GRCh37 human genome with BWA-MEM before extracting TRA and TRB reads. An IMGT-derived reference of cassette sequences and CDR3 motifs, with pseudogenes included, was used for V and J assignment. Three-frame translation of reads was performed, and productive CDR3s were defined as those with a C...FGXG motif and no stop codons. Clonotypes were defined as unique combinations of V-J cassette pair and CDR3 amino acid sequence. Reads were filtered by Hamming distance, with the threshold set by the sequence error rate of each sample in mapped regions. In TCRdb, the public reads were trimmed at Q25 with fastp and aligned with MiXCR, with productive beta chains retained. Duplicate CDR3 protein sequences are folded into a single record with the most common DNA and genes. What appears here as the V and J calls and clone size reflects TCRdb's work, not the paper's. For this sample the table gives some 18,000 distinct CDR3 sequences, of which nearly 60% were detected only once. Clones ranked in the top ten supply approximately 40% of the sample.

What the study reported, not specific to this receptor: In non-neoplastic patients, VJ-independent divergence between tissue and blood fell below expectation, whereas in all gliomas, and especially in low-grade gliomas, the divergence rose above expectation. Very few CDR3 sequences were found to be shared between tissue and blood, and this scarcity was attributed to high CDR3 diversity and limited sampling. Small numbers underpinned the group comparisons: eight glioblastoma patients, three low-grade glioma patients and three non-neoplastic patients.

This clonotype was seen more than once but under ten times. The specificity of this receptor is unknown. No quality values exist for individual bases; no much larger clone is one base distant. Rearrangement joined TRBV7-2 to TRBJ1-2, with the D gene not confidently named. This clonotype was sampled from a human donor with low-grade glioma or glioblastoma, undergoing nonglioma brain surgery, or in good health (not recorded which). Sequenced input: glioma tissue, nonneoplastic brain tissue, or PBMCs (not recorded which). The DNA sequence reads TGTGCCAGCAGCTTAACAAAGGCGGATGGCTACACCTTC. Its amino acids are CASSLTKADGYTF.